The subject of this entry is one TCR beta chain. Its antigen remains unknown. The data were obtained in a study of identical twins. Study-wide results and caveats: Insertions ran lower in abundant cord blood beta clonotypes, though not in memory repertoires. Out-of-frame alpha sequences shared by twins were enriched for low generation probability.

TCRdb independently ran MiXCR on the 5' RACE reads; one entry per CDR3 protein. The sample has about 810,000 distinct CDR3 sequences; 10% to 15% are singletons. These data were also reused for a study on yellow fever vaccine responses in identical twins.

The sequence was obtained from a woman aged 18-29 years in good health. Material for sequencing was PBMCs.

DNA for the CDR3: TGTGCCAGCAGCTTCCTTTCCTCAACTCATTCACCCCTCCACTTT. Protein product: CASSFLSSTHSPLHF. The V call is TRBV5-4, the J call TRBJ1-6; D is unclear. Germline V lookup: CDR1 SGHNT, CDR2 YYREEE (reference sequence). The CDR3 runs to 15 residues. Trimming removed 2 bases from V and 8 bases from J, with 14 bases in between. Filled out from reference TRBV5-4 and TRBJ1-6, the complete variable domain reads ETGVTQSPTHLIKTRGQQVTLRCSSQSGHNTVSWYQQALGQGPQFIFQYYREEENGRGNFPPRFSGLQFPNYSSELNVNALELDDSALYLCASSFLSSTHSPLHFGNGTRLTVT.